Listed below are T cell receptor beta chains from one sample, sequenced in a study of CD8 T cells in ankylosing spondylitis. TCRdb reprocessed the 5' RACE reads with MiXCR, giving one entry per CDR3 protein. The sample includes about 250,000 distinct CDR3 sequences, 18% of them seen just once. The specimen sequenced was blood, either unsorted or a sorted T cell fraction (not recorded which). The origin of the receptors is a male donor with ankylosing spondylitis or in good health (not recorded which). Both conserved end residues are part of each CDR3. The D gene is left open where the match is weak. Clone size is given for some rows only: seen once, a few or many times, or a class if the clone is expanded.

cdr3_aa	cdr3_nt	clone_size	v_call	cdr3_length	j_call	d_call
CSASQGEETQYF	TGCAGTGCTAGTCAGGGTGAAGAGACCCAGTACTTC	few	TRBV20-1	12	TRBJ2-5	NA
CATSIPGIENEQFF	TGTGCCACCAGCATACCAGGGATCGAGAATGAGCAGTTCTTC	few	TRBV15	14	TRBJ2-1	NA
CASSPSGGDEKLFF	TGTGCCAGCAGCCCGTCGGGTGGGGATGAAAAACTGTTTTTT	few	TRBV3-1	14	TRBJ1-4	NA
CAWSVQGGGANVLTF	TGTGCCTGGAGTGTGCAGGGTGGTGGGGCCAACGTCCTGACTTTC	few	TRBV30	15	TRBJ2-6	NA
CSARDREATYEQYF	TGCAGTGCTAGAGACCGGGAGGCAACCTACGAGCAGTACTTC	few	TRBV20-1	14	TRBJ2-7	TRBD2
CASSLELVTDEQFF	TGTGCCAGCAGCTTAGAACTAGTTACAGACGAGCAGTTCTTC	many	TRBV7-9	14	TRBJ2-1	NA
CASSPTVPQETQYF	TGTGCCAGCAGTCCAACCGTCCCCCAAGAGACCCAGTACTTC	few	TRBV12-3/TRBV12-4	14	TRBJ2-5	NA
CASSLLGPNEQFF	TGTGCCAGCAGCTTATTAGGTCCCAATGAGCAGTTCTTC	NA	TRBV7-3	13	TRBJ2-1	NA
CASSPDWAYNEQFF	TGTGCCAGCTCACCAGACTGGGCCTACAATGAGCAGTTCTTC	few	TRBV18	14	TRBJ2-1	NA
CASSVDRTQSYTF	TGTGCCAGCAGCGTGGACAGGACGCAGAGCTACACCTTC	NA	TRBV9	13	TRBJ1-2	TRBD1
CSVELAGELRETQYF	TGCAGCGTTGAACTAGCGGGAGAACTCCGTGAGACCCAGTACTTC	NA	TRBV29-1	15	TRBJ2-5	TRBD2
CSGAGTDTQYF	TGCAGTGGGGCTGGCACAGATACGCAGTATTTT	NA	TRBV29-1	11	TRBJ2-3	NA
CASSQTSSEQFF	TGTGCCAGCAGCCAGACCTCGAGTGAGCAGTTCTTC	NA	TRBV6-2/TRBV6-3	12	TRBJ2-1	NA
CASSGLRGTSVVF	TGTGCCAGCAGCGGACTAAGGGGGACTAGCGTGGTCTTC	few	TRBV9	13	TRBJ2-1	TRBD2
CASRSGDEQFF	TGTGCCAGCAGGTCCGGGGATGAGCAGTTCTTC	few	TRBV13	11	TRBJ2-1	NA
CSARDLTGAQYF	TGCAGTGCTAGAGATCTGACGGGGGCCCAGTACTTC	many	TRBV20-1	12	TRBJ2-5	NA
CASSYTGVLETQYF	TGTGCCAGCAGTTACACAGGGGTTCTGGAGACCCAGTACTTC	NA	TRBV6-5	14	TRBJ2-5	TRBD1
CASSVDRDSPRGSYNEQFF	TGTGCCAGCAGCGTAGACAGGGACAGCCCAAGGGGGTCCTACAATGAGCAGTTCTTC	NA	TRBV9	19	TRBJ2-1	TRBD1
CASSQDPYSGLGEHEQFF	TGTGCCAGCAGCCAAGATCCATATTCGGGACTAGGGGAACATGAGCAGTTCTTC	few	TRBV4-2	18	TRBJ2-1	TRBD2
CASSQDPGPNSYEQYF	TGCGCCAGCAGCCAAGATCCGGGACCCAACTCCTACGAGCAGTACTTC	few	TRBV4-1	16	TRBJ2-7	NA
CASSSPQGYNQETQYF	TGTGCCAGCAGTTCTCCACAGGGATATAATCAAGAGACCCAGTACTTC	few	TRBV28	16	TRBJ2-5	NA
CASSLAVGDSSYEQYF	TGCGCCAGCAGCTTGGCCGTCGGGGACTCTTCCTACGAGCAGTACTTC	NA	TRBV5-1	16	TRBJ2-7	NA
CASSLASRTSGRSGELFF	TGTGCCAGCAGCTTGGCCTCCCGGACTAGCGGGAGATCCGGGGAGCTGTTTTTT	few	TRBV5-5	18	TRBJ2-2	TRBD2
CASSTRTNTGELFF	TGTGCCAGCAGCACGCGGACTAACACCGGGGAGCTGTTTTTT	NA	TRBV7-9	14	TRBJ2-2	NA
CASSVVGTGWGETQYF	TGTGCCAGCAGCGTAGTCGGGACAGGGTGGGGAGAGACCCAGTACTTC	NA	TRBV9	16	TRBJ2-5	TRBD1
CASSQDRTSETGVEQFF	TGCGCCAGCAGCCAAGATCGGACTAGCGAGACAGGTGTTGAGCAGTTCTTC	NA	TRBV4-3	17	TRBJ2-1	TRBD2
CASSLDRAGANVLTF	TGTGCCAGCAGCTTGGACAGGGCTGGGGCCAACGTCCTGACTTTC	NA	TRBV4-2	15	TRBJ2-6	TRBD1
CSVVTGTDYEQYF	TGCAGCGTTGTGACCGGGACAGACTACGAGCAGTACTTC	NA	TRBV29-1	13	TRBJ2-7	TRBD1
CASSLDGRADEQYF	TGTGCCAGCAGCTTAGACGGGAGGGCCGACGAGCAGTACTTC	NA	TRBV7-2	14	TRBJ2-7	TRBD2
CASSLDTRTGDSYEQYF	TGCGCCAGCAGCTTGGATACAAGGACAGGCGACTCCTACGAGCAGTACTTC	NA	TRBV5-1	17	TRBJ2-7	TRBD1
CSVDTSGMANEQFF	TGCAGCGTGGACACTAGCGGGATGGCCAATGAGCAGTTCTTC	many	TRBV29-1	14	TRBJ2-1	TRBD2
CASRESPDLGTEAFF	TGTGCCAGCAGGGAAAGTCCCGACTTAGGCACTGAAGCTTTCTTT	NA	TRBV6-4	15	TRBJ1-1	NA
CASSLPLVGNTEAFF	TGTGCCAGCAGTTTACCCCTCGTTGGGAACACTGAAGCTTTCTTT	many	TRBV28	15	TRBJ1-1	NA
CASSARGEVNTQYF	TGTGCCAGCAGCGCCAGGGGAGAAGTAAATACGCAGTATTTT	NA	TRBV9	14	TRBJ2-3	NA
CSVGSIISTGELFF	TGCAGCGTCGGGAGTATTATTAGCACCGGGGAGCTGTTTTTT	few	TRBV29-1	14	TRBJ2-2	NA
CASSKAQGGTPWDEQFF	TGTGCCAGCAGCAAAGCGCAGGGCGGGACGCCATGGGATGAGCAGTTCTTC	NA	TRBV21-1	17	TRBJ2-1	NA
CAISDKVAGDSTDTQYF	TGTGCCATCAGTGATAAGGTAGCGGGGGATAGCACAGATACGCAGTATTTT	NA	TRBV10-3	17	TRBJ2-3	TRBD2
CASSLGGTGYEQYF	TGCGCCAGCAGCTTGGGTGGGACAGGGTACGAGCAGTACTTC	few	TRBV5-1	14	TRBJ2-7	TRBD1
CSVDRAGWGGNIQYF	TGCAGCGTTGACCGGGCAGGATGGGGGGGAAACATTCAGTACTTC	NA	TRBV29-1	15	TRBJ2-4	TRBD2
CSVRSWTSGSYNEQFF	TGCAGCGTTCGATCGTGGACTAGCGGCTCCTACAATGAGCAGTTCTTC	NA	TRBV29-1	16	TRBJ2-1	TRBD2
CASSSIWDRGRSGANVLTF	TGTGCCAGCAGTTCTATATGGGACAGGGGAAGGTCTGGGGCCAACGTCCTGACTTTC	NA	TRBV6-5	19	TRBJ2-6	TRBD1
CSVVGGTSSYNEQFF	TGCAGCGTTGTGGGCGGCACGAGCTCCTACAATGAGCAGTTCTTC	many	TRBV29-1	15	TRBJ2-1	NA